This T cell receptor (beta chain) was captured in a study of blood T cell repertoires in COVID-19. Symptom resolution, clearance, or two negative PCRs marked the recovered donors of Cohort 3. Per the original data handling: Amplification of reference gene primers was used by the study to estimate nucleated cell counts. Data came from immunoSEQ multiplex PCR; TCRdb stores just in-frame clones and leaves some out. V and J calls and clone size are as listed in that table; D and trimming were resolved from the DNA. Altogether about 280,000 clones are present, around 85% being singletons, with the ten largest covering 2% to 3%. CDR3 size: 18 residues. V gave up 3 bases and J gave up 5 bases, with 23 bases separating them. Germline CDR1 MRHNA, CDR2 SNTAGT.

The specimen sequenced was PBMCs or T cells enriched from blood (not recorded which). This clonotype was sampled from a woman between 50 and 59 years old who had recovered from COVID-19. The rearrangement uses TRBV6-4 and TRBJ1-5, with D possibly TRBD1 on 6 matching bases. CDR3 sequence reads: CASSEITRRQVRDQPQHF. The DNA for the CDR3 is TGTGCCAGCAGTGAGATTACCCGACGACAGGTTAGAGATCAGCCCCAGCATTTT.